This T cell receptor (beta chain) was identified in a study of T cell changes during pregnancy in multiple sclerosis. Using immunoSEQ multiplex PCR, the repertoire was profiled, and TCRdb retains in-frame clones only, with some absent. Found here are about 42,000 clones, around 80% of them singletons; the top ten hold 0.64%. This clone was counted between two and nine times. Other DNA sequences within the sample encode an identical CDR3. The CDR3 loop spans 15 amino acids. Germline V gene sequence: CDR1 MNHEY, CDR2 SVGAGI. Trimming removed 0 bases from V and 3 bases from J; junction bases left unmatched: 2.

The input for sequencing was CD4+ T cells from peripheral blood mononuclear cells, taken before pregnancy. J is TRBJ1-1 and V is TRBV6-5; TRBD1 matches 9 bases. This receptor was obtained from a female donor with multiple sclerosis, enrolled in a pregnancy study. As DNA, the CDR3 is TGTGCCAGCAGTTACTCGAGGACAGGGGACACTGAAGCTTTCTTT. Translating it yields CASSYSRTGDTEAFF.